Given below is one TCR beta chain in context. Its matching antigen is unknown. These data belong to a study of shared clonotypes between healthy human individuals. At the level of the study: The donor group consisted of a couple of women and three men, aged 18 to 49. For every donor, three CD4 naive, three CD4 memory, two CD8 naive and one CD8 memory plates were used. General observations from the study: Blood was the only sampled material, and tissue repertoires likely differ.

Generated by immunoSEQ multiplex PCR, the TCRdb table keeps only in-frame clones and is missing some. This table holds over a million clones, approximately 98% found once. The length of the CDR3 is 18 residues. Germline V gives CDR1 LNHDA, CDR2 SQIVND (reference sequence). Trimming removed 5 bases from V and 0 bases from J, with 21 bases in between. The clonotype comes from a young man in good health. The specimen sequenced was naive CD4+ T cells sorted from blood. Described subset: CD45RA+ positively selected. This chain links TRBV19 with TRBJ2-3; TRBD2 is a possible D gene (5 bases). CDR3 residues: CASSPHQLGGISTDTQYF. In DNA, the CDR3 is TGTGCCAGTAGTCCTCATCAACTAGGCGGAATAAGCACAGATACGCAGTATTTT.